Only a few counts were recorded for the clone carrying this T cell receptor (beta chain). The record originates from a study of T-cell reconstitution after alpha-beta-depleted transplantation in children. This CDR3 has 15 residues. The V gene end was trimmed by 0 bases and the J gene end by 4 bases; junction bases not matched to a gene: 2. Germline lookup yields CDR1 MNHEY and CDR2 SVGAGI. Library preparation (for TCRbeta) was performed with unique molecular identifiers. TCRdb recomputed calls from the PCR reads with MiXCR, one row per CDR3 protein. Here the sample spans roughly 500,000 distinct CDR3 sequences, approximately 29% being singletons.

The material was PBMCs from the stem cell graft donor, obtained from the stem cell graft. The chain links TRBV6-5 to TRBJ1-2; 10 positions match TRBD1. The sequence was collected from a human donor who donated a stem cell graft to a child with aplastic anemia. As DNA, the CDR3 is TGTGCCAGCAGTTACTCGGGACAGGGGTCCTATGGCTACACCTTC. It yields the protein CASSYSGQGSYGYTF.